This T cell receptor (beta chain) was obtained from a study of blood T cell repertoires in COVID-19. Study background: Acute-phase and convalescent COVID-19 samples originated in the United States, Italy and Spain. Sources were T cells, B-cell-depleted T cells, or PBMCs; the material itself was cDNA or gDNA.

This table comes from immunoSEQ multiplex PCR, and its TCRdb copy is limited to in-frame clones, with some not included. The sample records more than 150,000 clones, 80% to 90% being singletons. CDR3 length: 14 amino acids. Germline-derived CDR1 and CDR2 are SGHRS and YFSETQ. Comments on this clone: An end of the junction differs from the germline gene, which may be a read error.

V gene TRBV5-1 combines with J gene TRBJ2-7; TRBD1 is a possible D gene (6 bases). Material: peripheral blood. The clonotype comes from a man aged 55 to 70 with acute or convalescent COVID-19. CDR3: CASSWGPSSHEQYF. The CDR3 nucleotides read TGCGCCAGCAGCTGGGGGCCTAGCTCCCACGAGCAGTACTTC.